This T cell receptor beta chain is drawn from a study of blood T cell repertoires in COVID-19. About the study: T cells, B-cell-depleted T cells, or PBMCs provided the cDNA or gDNA that served as material.

In assigning cohorts, the study relied on participant-reported clinical history. The repertoire was sequenced with immunoSEQ multiplex PCR; TCRdb's copy has only in-frame clones and lacks some. Of some 350,000 clones in the sample, roughly 87% were seen once. Sequenced input: PBMCs or T cells enriched from blood (not recorded which). This sequence was found in a woman aged 25 to 39 who had recovered from COVID-19.

The CDR3, as DNA: TGTGCCAGCAGTCCCCCTGGTGCGGGAGGGCCGAATGAGCAGTTCTTC. It codes for CASSPPGAGGPNEQFF. This rearrangement joins TRBV28 to TRBJ2-1, with 9 bases that match TRBD2. CDR1 MDHEN and CDR2 SYDVKM come from the germline V gene. This CDR3 spans 16 amino acids. Trimming removed 5 bases from V and 7 bases from J; junction bases left unmatched: 12.